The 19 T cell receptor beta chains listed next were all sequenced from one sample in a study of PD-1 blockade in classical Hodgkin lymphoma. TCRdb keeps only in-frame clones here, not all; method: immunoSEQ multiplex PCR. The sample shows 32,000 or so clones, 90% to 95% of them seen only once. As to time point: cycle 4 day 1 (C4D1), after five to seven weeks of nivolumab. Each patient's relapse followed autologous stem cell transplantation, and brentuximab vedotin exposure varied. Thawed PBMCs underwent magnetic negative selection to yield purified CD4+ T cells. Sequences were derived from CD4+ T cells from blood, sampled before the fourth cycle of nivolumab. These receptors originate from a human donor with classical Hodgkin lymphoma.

CDR3 in amino acids: CASSPEQDANEKLFF. CDR3 DNA sequence: TGTGCCAGCAGCCCGGAGCAGGACGCTAATGAAAAACTGTTTTTT. The V and J genes are TRBV6-1 and TRBJ1-4; D uncertain. Trimming removed 6 bases from V and 3 bases from J, with 14 bases in between. This CDR3 spans 15 amino acids. The V gene's germline CDR1 is MNHNS and CDR2 SASEGT.

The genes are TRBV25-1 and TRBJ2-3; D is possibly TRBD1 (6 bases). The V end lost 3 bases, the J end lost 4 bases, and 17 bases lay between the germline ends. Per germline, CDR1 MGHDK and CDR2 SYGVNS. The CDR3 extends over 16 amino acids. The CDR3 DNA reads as TGTGCCAGCAGTGACCCGGTGGGCCAGGGGTCAGATACGCAGTATTTT. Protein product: CASSDPVGQGSDTQYF.

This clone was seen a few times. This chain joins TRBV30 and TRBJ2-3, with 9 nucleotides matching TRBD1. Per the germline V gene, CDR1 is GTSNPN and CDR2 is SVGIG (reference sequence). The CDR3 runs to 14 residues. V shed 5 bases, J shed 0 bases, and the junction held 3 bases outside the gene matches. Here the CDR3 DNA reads TGTGCCTGGCTTACAGGGGGCAGCACAGATACGCAGTATTTT. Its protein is CAWLTGGSTDTQYF.

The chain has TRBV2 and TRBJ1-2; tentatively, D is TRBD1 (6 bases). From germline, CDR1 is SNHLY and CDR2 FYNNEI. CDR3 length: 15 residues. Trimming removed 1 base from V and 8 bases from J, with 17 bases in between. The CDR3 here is CASSEVTGSRAGYTF. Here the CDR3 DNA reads TGTGCCAGCAGTGAAGTAACAGGGTCGAGGGCGGGCTACACCTTC.

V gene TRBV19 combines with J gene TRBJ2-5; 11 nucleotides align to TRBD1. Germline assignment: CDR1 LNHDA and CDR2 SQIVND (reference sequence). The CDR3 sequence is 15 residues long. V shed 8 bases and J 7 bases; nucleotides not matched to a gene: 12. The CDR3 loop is CASRRRDRGIGTQYF. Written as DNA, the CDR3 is TGTGCCAGTCGACGAAGGGACAGGGGGATTGGGACCCAGTACTTC. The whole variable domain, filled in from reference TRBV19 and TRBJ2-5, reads DGGITQSPKYLFRKEGQNVTLSCEQNLNHDAMYWYRQDPGQGLRLIYYSQIVNDFQKGDIAEGYSVSREKKESFPLTVTSAQKNPTAFYLCASRRRDRGIGTQYFGPGTRLLVL.

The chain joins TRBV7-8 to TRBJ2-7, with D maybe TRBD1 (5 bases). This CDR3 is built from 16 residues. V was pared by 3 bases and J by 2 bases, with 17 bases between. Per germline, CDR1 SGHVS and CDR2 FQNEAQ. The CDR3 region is CASSFVGRTIPYEQYF. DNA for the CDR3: TGTGCCAGCAGCTTCGTTGGCAGGACAATCCCCTACGAGCAGTACTTC.

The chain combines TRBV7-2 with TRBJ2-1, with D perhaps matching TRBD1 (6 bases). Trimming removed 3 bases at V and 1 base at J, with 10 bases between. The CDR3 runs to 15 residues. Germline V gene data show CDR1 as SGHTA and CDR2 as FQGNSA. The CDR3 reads CASSFSQGSYNEQFF. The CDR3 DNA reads TGTGCCAGCAGCTTTAGCCAGGGGTCCTACAATGAGCAGTTCTTC.

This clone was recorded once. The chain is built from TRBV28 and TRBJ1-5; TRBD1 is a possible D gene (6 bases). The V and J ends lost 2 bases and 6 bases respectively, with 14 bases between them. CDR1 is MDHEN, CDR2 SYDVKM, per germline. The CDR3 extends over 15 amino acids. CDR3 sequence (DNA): TGTGCCAGCAGTTTAAAGGGGGGCGCGTCTCAGCCCCAGCATTTT. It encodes CASSLKGGASQPQHF.

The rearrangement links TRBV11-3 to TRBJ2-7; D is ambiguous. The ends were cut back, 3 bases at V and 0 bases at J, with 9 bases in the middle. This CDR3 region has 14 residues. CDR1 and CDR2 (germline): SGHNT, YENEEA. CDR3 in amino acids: CASSLGGNSYEQYF. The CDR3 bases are TGTGCCAGCAGCTTGGGCGGTAACTCCTACGAGCAGTACTTC.

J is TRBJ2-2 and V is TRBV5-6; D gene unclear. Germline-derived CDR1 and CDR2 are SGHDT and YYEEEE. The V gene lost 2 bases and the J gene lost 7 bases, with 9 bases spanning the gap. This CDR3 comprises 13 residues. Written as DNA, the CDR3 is TGTGCCAGCAGCTTTGGTTTTTTCGGGGAGCTGTTTTTT. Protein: CASSFGFFGELFF.

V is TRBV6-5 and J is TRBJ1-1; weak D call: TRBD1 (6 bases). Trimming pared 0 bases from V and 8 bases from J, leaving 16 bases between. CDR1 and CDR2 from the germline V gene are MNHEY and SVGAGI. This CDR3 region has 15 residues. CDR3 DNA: TGTGCCAGCAGTTACTCGATATGGGGCGGACAGGAAGCTTTCTTT. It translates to CASSYSIWGGQEAFF.

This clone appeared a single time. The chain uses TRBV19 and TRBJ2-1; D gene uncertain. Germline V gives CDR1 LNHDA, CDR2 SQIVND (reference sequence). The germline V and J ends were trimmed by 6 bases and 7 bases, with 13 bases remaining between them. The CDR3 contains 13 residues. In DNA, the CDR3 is TGTGCCAGTAGCCCAACCGATGGGAATGAGCAGTTCTTC. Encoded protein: CASSPTDGNEQFF.

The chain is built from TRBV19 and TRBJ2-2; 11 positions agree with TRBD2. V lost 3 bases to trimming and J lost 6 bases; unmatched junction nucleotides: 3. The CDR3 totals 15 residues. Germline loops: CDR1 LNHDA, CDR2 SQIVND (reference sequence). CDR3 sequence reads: CASSILAGGPGELFF. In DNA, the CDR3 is TGTGCCAGTAGTATTCTAGCGGGAGGCCCCGGGGAGCTGTTTTTT.

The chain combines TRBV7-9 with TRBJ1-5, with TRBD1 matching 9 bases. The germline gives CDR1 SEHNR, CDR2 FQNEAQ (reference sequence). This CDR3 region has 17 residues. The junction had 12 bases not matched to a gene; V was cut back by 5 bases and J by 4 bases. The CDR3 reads CASSPGPGTGINQPQHF. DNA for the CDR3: TGTGCCAGCAGCCCCGGGCCCGGGACAGGGATAAATCAGCCCCAGCATTTT.

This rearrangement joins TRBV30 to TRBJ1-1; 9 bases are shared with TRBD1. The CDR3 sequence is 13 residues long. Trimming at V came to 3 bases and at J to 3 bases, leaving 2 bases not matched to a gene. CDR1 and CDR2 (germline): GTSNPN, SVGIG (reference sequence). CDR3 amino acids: CAWRRQGDTEAFF. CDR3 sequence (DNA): TGTGCCTGGAGAAGACAGGGGGACACTGAAGCTTTCTTT.

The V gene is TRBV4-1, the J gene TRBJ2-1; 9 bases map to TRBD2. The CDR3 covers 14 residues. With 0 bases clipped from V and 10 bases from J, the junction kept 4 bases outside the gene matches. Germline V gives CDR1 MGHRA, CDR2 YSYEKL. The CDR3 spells CASSQERLAGEQFF. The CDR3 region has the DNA TGCGCCAGCAGCCAAGAAAGGCTAGCGGGAGAGCAGTTCTTC.

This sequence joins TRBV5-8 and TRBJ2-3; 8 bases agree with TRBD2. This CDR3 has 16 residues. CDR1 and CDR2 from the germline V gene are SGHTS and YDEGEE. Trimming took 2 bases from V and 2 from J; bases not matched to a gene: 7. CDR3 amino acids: CASSLGSGTHTDTQYF. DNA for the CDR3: TGTGCCAGCAGCTTAGGTAGCGGGACTCACACAGATACGCAGTATTTT. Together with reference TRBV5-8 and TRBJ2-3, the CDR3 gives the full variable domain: EAGVTQSPTHLIKTRGQQATLRCSPISGHTSVYWYQQALGLGLQFLLWYDEGEERNRGNFPPRFSGRQFPNYSSELNVNALELEDSALYLCASSLGSGTHTDTQYFGPGTRLTVL.

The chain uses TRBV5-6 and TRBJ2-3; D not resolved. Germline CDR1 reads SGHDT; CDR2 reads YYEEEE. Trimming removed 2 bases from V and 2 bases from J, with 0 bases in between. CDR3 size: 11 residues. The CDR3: CASSFTDTQYF. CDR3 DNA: TGTGCCAGCAGCTTCACAGATACGCAGTATTTT.

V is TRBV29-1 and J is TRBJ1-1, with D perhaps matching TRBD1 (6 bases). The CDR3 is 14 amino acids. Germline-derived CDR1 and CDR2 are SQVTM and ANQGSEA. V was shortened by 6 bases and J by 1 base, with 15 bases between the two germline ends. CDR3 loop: CSVRSQGQNTEAFF. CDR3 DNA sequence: TGCAGCGTCCGATCGCAGGGACAGAACACTGAAGCTTTCTTT.